One and the same sample provided the 14 T cell receptor beta chains below, sequenced in a study of OX40 agonist ivuxolimab in advanced cancers. The data were produced by immunoSEQ multiplex PCR, yet TCRdb's version contains in-frame clones alone and is incomplete. In the table there are some 52,000 clones, 86% of which are singletons. Here the sequenced sample was CD4+ or CD8+ T cells sorted from blood, taken in a trial of the OX40 agonist ivuxolimab. The origin of the receptors is an adult with an advanced solid tumor such as melanoma, head and neck, liver or kidney cancer.

This chain uses TRBV7-9 with TRBJ2-1, with 9 bases fitting TRBD2. CDR3 size: 17 residues. The junction had 11 bases not matched to a gene; V was cut back by 2 bases and J by 6 bases. Germline V gene lookup returns CDR1 SEHNR and CDR2 FQNEAQ (reference sequence). The CDR3 region is CASSLTSSGVTGNEQFF. The CDR3 region has the DNA TGTGCCAGCAGCTTAACGTCTAGCGGGGTAACAGGCAATGAGCAGTTCTTC. Full variable domain (remainder filled in from reference TRBV7-9 and TRBJ2-1): DTGVSQNPRHKITKRGQNVTFRCDPISEHNRLYWYRQTLGQGPEFLTYFQNEAQLEKSRLLSDRFSAERPKGSFSTLEIQRTEQGDSAMYLCASSLTSSGVTGNEQFFGPGTRLTVL.

The V call is TRBV30, the J call TRBJ2-5; D ambiguous. Germline V CDR1 and CDR2: GTSNPN, SVGIG (reference sequence). This CDR3 has 11 amino acids. V lost 3 bases and J lost 7, with 9 bases in between. Here the CDR3 reads CAWSPTGTQYF. The CDR3 DNA follows: TGTGCCTGGAGCCCCACGGGGACCCAGTACTTC.

The chain joins TRBV5-4 to TRBJ1-3; no firm D call. The germline gives CDR1 SGHNT, CDR2 YYREEE (reference sequence). Trimming stripped 0 bases from V and 2 bases from J, with 12 bases between. The CDR3 has 16 amino acids. Here the CDR3 DNA reads TGTGCCAGCAGCTTGGACGGAGGACTTACTGGAAACACCATATATTTT. This encodes CASSLDGGLTGNTIYF.

The chain recombines TRBV7-2 with TRBJ2-5; D remains ambiguous. Deletions cut 5 bases from V and 5 bases from J, with 9 bases between. Looked up from germline, CDR1 is SGHTA and CDR2 is FQGNSA. The CDR3 loop spans 12 amino acids. The CDR3: CASSPSTETQYF. In DNA form, the CDR3 reads TGTGCCAGCAGCCCTAGTACTGAGACCCAGTACTTC.

The chain is built from TRBV19 and TRBJ1-2, with TRBD1 as a possible D gene (5 bases). The V end lost 6 bases, the J end lost 4 bases, and 21 bases lay between the germline ends. This CDR3 spans 16 amino acids. CDR1 is LNHDA and CDR2 is SQIVND in the germline V gene (reference sequence). The CDR3 spells CASSPVGLGDSYGYTF. CDR3 nucleotides: TGTGCCAGTAGCCCCGTCGGGTTGGGGGATTCCTATGGCTACACCTTC.

This clone was recorded only once. The rearrangement uses TRBV18 and TRBJ2-7; TRBD1 agrees at 12 bases. The CDR3 has 17 amino acids. Trimming took 2 bases from V and 7 from J; bases not matched to a gene: 12. Per germline, CDR1 KGHSH and CDR2 LQKENI. CDR3 residues: CASSPWSPGQGADEQYF. The DNA for the CDR3 is TGTGCCAGCTCACCATGGTCCCCGGGACAGGGGGCCGATGAGCAGTACTTC.

In this sample, this clone turned up once. This sequence joins TRBV7-8 and TRBJ2-1; D unresolved. The CDR3 covers 15 residues. Between the trimmed V and J ends, which lost 0 bases and 0 bases, there was a span of 6 bases. Germline loops: CDR1 SGHVS, CDR2 FQNEAQ. DNA of the CDR3: TGTGCCAGCAGCTTAGCTCCTTCCTCCTACAATGAGCAGTTCTTC. It codes for CASSLAPSSYNEQFF.

The chain recombines TRBV2 with TRBJ2-5, with TRBD2 as a possible D gene (5 bases). V gave up 8 bases and J gave up 3 bases, with 10 bases separating them. The V gene's germline CDR1 is SNHLY and CDR2 FYNNEI. The CDR3 sequence is 12 residues long. The CDR3 DNA is TGTGCCAGCGGGCGGGCCGAAGAGACCCAGTACTTC. It encodes CASGRAEETQYF.

This clone was detected once. This sequence joins TRBV4-1 and TRBJ1-2; D unclear. V lost 0 bases and J 4 bases, leaving 12 bases between the germline ends. The CDR3 has 15 amino acids. Germline V gene sequence: CDR1 MGHRA, CDR2 YSYEKL. CDR3 DNA: TGCGCCAGCAGCCAAGATGGGAATGGTGGCTATGGCTACACCTTC. It encodes CASSQDGNGGYGYTF.

The CDR3 region is CASSESGTGEKLFF. In DNA form, the CDR3 reads TGTGCCAGCAGTGAATCCGGGACAGGGGAAAAACTGTTTTTT. V is TRBV6-5 and J is TRBJ1-4, with 9 bases matching TRBD1. The CDR3 is 14 amino acids. Germline V gives CDR1 MNHEY, CDR2 SVGAGI. V shed 5 bases, J shed 8 bases, and the junction held 6 bases outside the gene matches.

The rearrangement uses TRBV7-8 and TRBJ1-2; TRBD1 might be the D (5 bases). Germline V gene lookup returns CDR1 SGHVS and CDR2 FQNEAQ. The CDR3 contains 13 residues. V lost 1 base and J lost 6, with 9 bases in between. The CDR3 DNA sequence: TGTGCCAGCAGCTTAGGGGGCGCTAATGGCTACACCTTC. Protein: CASSLGGANGYTF.

The V call is TRBV28, the J call TRBJ1-3; 7 bases fit TRBD1. Unmatched junction bases numbered 9, after V lost 6 bases and J lost 4 bases. Germline V gene sequence: CDR1 MDHEN, CDR2 SYDVKM. The CDR3 extends over 15 amino acids. CDR3 residues: CASSSTGEKGNTIYF. CDR3 bases: TGTGCCAGCAGCTCTACAGGGGAGAAAGGAAACACCATATATTTT.

This chain joins TRBV5-4 and TRBJ2-5, with unresolved D. V was pared by 4 bases and J by 1 base, with 20 bases between. The germline gives CDR1 SGHNT, CDR2 YYREEE (reference sequence). The CDR3 spans 17 residues. The CDR3: CASSLMPTRTIQETQYF. The CDR3 DNA sequence: TGTGCCAGCAGCCTGATGCCGACACGTACTATCCAAGAGACCCAGTACTTC.

J is TRBJ2-7 and V is TRBV28; 7 nucleotides agree with TRBD2. V shed 5 bases, J shed 5 bases, and the junction held 18 bases outside the gene matches. This CDR3 contains 17 residues. The germline V gene has CDR1 MDHEN and CDR2 SYDVKM. CDR3 region: CASSRLTAGRVENEQYF. CDR3 DNA: TGTGCCAGCAGTCGACTCACCGCGGGGAGGGTCGAGAACGAGCAGTACTTC.